This TCR beta chain was captured by sequencing in a study of tumor-infiltrating lymphocytes in primary liver carcinoma. Turning to this clonotype: The antigen remains unidentified. This sequence may be a read error, since a much larger clone differs from it by one base.

Total RNA (around 500 ng) served as template for TCR beta cDNA synthesis primed by a constant-region primer. Libraries for TCR beta were built through three nested multiplex PCR rounds, which together made up a slightly modified ARM-PCR procedure. In the first two PCR rounds, TRBV1-TRBV30 forward primers were paired with a C-beta reverse primer, and each round lasted 10 cycles. TCRdb recomputed calls from the multiplex PCR reads with MiXCR, one row per CDR3 protein. This sample has around 50,000 distinct CDR3 sequences, with roughly 77% found just once. Study-wide results and caveats: Presence in all five tumor regions was observed for only about 8-24% of top clones.

Starting material for RNA and DNA co-extraction consisted of 20-30 mg of unsorted bulk tissue. Treatment of the patients' primary liver carcinoma consisted of surgical resection. V lost 8 bases and J lost 4; bases outside the gene matches: 8. The CDR3 covers 15 residues. The germline V gene encodes CDR1 MDHEN and CDR2 SYDVKM. The TCR sequence derives from a man aged 35 to 55 with primary liver carcinoma and hepatitis B virus infection. Sequenced input: liver tumor tissue from sampling region 3. Stated subset: tumor region T3, left-lateral pole. This chain connects TRBV28 to TRBJ2-2; 9 nucleotides agree with TRBD2. This CDR3 reads CASCRAGGSTGELFF. CDR3 bases: TGTGCCAGCTGTAGGGCGGGAGGGTCCACCGGGGAGCTGTTTTTT.